This passage covers 9 T cell receptor gamma chains from one sample sequenced in a study of human gamma delta and Vdelta1 T cells. TCRdb redid the clone calls on the PCR reads with CATT. The sample carries several thousand gamma-chain clones, around 50% recorded once. The antigens of these receptors remain unknown. Sequencing was performed on Vdelta1 gamma-delta T cells from blood grown in culture (DOT cells). All receptors come from a human donor in good health.

This chain connects TRGV5 to TRGJP2. The CDR3 consists of 13 residues. Germline trimming cut 2 bases from V and 5 bases from J; bases unmatched to any gene: 2. Germline loops: CDR1 VINAFY, CDR2 YDVSNSKD. CDR3 sequence (DNA): TGTGCCACCTGGGACACGAGTGATTGGATCAAGACGTTT. Its protein product is CATWDTSDWIKTF.

The V and J genes are TRGV2 and TRGJ1 or TRGJ2. After removal of 4 bases from V and 3 bases from J, the junction contained 6 bases not matched to a gene. Germline V gene lookup returns CDR1 EGSNGY and CDR2 YDSYNSKV. There are 13 residues in the CDR3. Written as DNA, the CDR3 is TGTGCCACCTGGGATGTTCTTTATTATAAGAAACTCTTT. It yields the protein CATWDVLYYKKLF.

A note on this clone: This may be a read error, as it is one base from a much larger clone. V usage is TRGV5 and J usage is TRGJ1 or TRGJ2. Germline V gene lookup returns CDR1 VINAFY and CDR2 YDVSNSKD. CDR3 length: 11 residues. Trimming took 3 bases from V and 6 from J; bases not matched to a gene: 2. In DNA form, the CDR3 reads TGTGCCACCTGGGACTGTTATAAGAAACTCTTT. It specifies CATWDCYKKLF.

V usage is TRGV8 and J usage is TRGJP2. Per germline, CDR1 VENAVY and CDR2 YDSYNSRV. Germline trimming cut 3 bases from V and 8 bases from J; bases unmatched to any gene: 6. The CDR3 consists of 13 residues. CDR3 sequence: CATWDYGDWIKTF. The CDR3, as DNA: TGTGCCACCTGGGATTATGGGGATTGGATCAAGACGTTT.

This clone was detected once. This sample also contains other DNA sequences that code for the same CDR3. The V gene is TRGV2, the J gene TRGJ1 or TRGJ2. V gave up 1 base and J gave up 3 bases; unmatched junction bases: 3. The CDR3 runs to 13 residues. The germline V gene has CDR1 EGSNGY and CDR2 YDSYNSKV. CDR3 nucleotide sequence: TGTGCCACCTGGGACGGCTCTTATTATAAGAAACTCTTT. It yields the protein CATWDGSYYKKLF.

This rearrangement joins TRGV4 to TRGJ1 or TRGJ2. Trimming at V came to 0 bases and at J to 6 bases, leaving 11 bases not matched to a gene. CDR1 is EGSTGY and CDR2 is YDSYTSSV in the germline V gene. This CDR3 has 15 amino acids. CDR3 sequence reads: CATWDGHIERYKKLF. The CDR3 coding sequence is TGTGCCACCTGGGATGGGCACATCGAACGTTATAAGAAACTCTTT.

The chain combines TRGV5 with TRGJ1 or TRGJ2. CDR3 size: 14 residues. Germline V gene data show CDR1 as VINAFY and CDR2 as YDVSNSKD. Germline trimming cut 0 bases from V and 5 bases from J; bases unmatched to any gene: 7. CDR3 in amino acids: CATWDRRDDYKKLF. The CDR3 DNA is TGTGCCACCTGGGACAGGCGAGATGATTATAAGAAACTCTTT.

This clone is medium-sized. The rearrangement joins TRGV4 to TRGJ1 or TRGJ2. The CDR3 runs to 13 residues. Trimming took 2 bases from V and 0 from J; bases not matched to a gene: 1. Germline CDR1 reads EGSTGY; CDR2 reads YDSYTSSV. CDR3 sequence reads: CATWDENYYKKLF. The CDR3 DNA reads as TGTGCCACCTGGGATGAGAATTATTATAAGAAACTCTTT.

This chain connects TRGV8 to TRGJ1 or TRGJ2. V shed 5 bases, J shed 0 bases, and the junction held 16 bases outside the gene matches. This CDR3 region has 17 residues. Per the germline V gene, CDR1 is VENAVY and CDR2 is YDSYNSRV. The CDR3 sequence: CATWALIRSTNYYKKLF. The CDR3 DNA sequence: TGTGCCACCTGGGCTTTGATCCGGTCGACGAATTATTATAAGAAACTCTTT.